This T cell receptor (beta chain) stems from a study of blood T cell repertoires in COVID-19. Germline V gene sequence: CDR1 SGHNT, CDR2 YENEEA. Trimming stripped 4 bases from V and 5 bases from J, with 11 bases between. This CDR3 comprises 14 residues. Produced via immunoSEQ multiplex PCR; TCRdb's table is partial and in-frame only. The sample yields some 200,000 clones, about three quarters seen once. This clone occurred once. The sequencing sample was made of peripheral blood. The sequence was collected from an older woman with acute or convalescent COVID-19. The chain links TRBV11-3 to TRBJ2-2, with D maybe TRBD2 (6 bases). The CDR3 loop reads CASSSRAGTGELFF. In DNA, the CDR3 is TGTGCCAGCAGCTCCAGGGCGGGGACCGGGGAGCTGTTTTTT.